These 27 T cell receptor beta chains originate from one sample sequenced in a study of PD-1 blockade in classical Hodgkin lymphoma. The time point was: cycle 4 day 1 (C4D1), after more than five weeks of nivolumab. Every single patient, without exception, relapsed after autologous stem cell transplantation, and brentuximab vedotin exposure varied. Libraries were prepared by immunoSEQ multiplex PCR; TCRdb keeps only in-frame clonotypes and omits some of them. The table has fewer than 55,000 clones, roughly three quarters seen once; the top ten hold about 19%. Sample: peripheral blood mononuclear cells (PBMCs), taken before the fourth cycle of nivolumab. The origin of the receptors is a human donor with classical Hodgkin lymphoma.

The chain recombines TRBV7-2 with TRBJ2-3; TRBD2 aligns across 12 bases. The germline V gene has CDR1 SGHTA and CDR2 FQGNSA. The CDR3 covers 16 residues. V lost 2 bases to trimming and J lost 2 bases; unmatched junction nucleotides: 2. The CDR3 here is CASSLRLAGDTDTQYF. In DNA form, the CDR3 reads TGTGCCAGCAGCTTACGACTAGCGGGGGACACAGATACGCAGTATTTT.

CDR3 in DNA: TGTGCCTGGAGTGTATTCGGCATATCTAGCTCCTACAATGAGCAGTTCTTC. Amino acid sequence: CAWSVFGISSSYNEQFF. The chain links TRBV30 to TRBJ2-1; D gene unclear. The CDR3 is made up of 17 amino acids. V was pared by 0 bases and J by 0 bases, with 15 bases between. The germline CDR1 and CDR2 sequences are GTSNPN and SVGIG (reference sequence).

The J gene is TRBJ1-4, the V gene TRBV19; D uncertain. The length of the CDR3 is 15 residues. The V end was cut by 3 bases, the J end by 7 bases, with 15 bases between. Germline V gives CDR1 LNHDA, CDR2 SQIVND (reference sequence). This CDR3 reads CASSIRLGLGEKLFF. The CDR3 bases are TGTGCCAGTAGTATCAGATTGGGATTAGGTGAAAAACTGTTTTTT.

The chain joins TRBV11-3 to TRBJ2-1; TRBD2 matches 11 bases. This CDR3 is 17 amino acids long. V was pared by 3 bases and J by 5 bases, with 9 bases of the junction left unmatched. Germline lookup yields CDR1 SGHNT and CDR2 YENEEA. CDR3 loop: CASSLPWGLADNNEQFF. The CDR3, as DNA: TGTGCCAGCAGCTTGCCCTGGGGACTAGCGGATAACAATGAGCAGTTCTTC.

V and J are TRBV6-1 and TRBJ1-2; D remains unclear. The V gene lost 1 base and the J gene lost 6 bases, with 12 bases spanning the gap. The germline CDR1 and CDR2 sequences are MNHNS and SASEGT. This CDR3 is built from 14 residues. CDR3: CASSEEATYHGYTF. The CDR3 coding sequence is TGTGCCAGCAGTGAAGAGGCGACGTATCATGGCTACACCTTC.

This chain uses TRBV25-1 with TRBJ2-7, with D perhaps TRBD1 or TRBD2 (5 bases each). This CDR3 spans 13 amino acids. CDR1 is MGHDK and CDR2 is SYGVNS in the germline V gene. V was cut by 10 bases and J by 5 bases, with 18 bases left in between. The CDR3 here is CATTSPLGDEQYF. CDR3 in DNA: TGTGCCACCACATCCCCTTTGGGGGACGAGCAGTACTTC.

The chain employs TRBV11-2 and TRBJ1-2; maybe TRBD1 (6 bases). Germline V gene data show CDR1 as SGHAT and CDR2 as FQNNGV. The CDR3 sequence is 18 residues long. V lost 2 bases and J lost 1, with 20 bases in between. The CDR3 bases are TGTGCCAGCAGCTTAATCGGGGGGCAGGTTTCGCGTAACTATGGCTACACCTTC. Translating gives CASSLIGGQVSRNYGYTF.

This rearrangement joins TRBV6-1 to TRBJ1-3; no definite D call. CDR1 and CDR2 from the germline V gene are MNHNS and SASEGT. V was cut by 3 bases and J by 2 bases, with 5 bases left in between. The CDR3 totals 13 residues. Here the CDR3 DNA reads TGTGCCAGCAGTGATGGGGCTGGAAACACCATATATTTT. It is translated as CASSDGAGNTIYF.

Judged by abundance, this clone is medium-sized. CDR3 in amino acids: CASSETIAGGTDTQYF. In DNA form, the CDR3 reads TGTGCCAGCAGTGAAACGATAGCGGGGGGCACAGATACGCAGTATTTT. The chain links TRBV6-1 to TRBJ2-3; TRBD2 agrees at 9 bases. Germline values: CDR1 MNHNS, CDR2 SASEGT. V shed 2 bases, J shed 1 base, and the junction held 4 bases outside the gene matches. CDR3 length equals 16 residues.

The V and J genes are TRBV10-3 and TRBJ1-5, with D unclear. The CDR3 consists of 14 residues. Germline loops: CDR1 ENHRY, CDR2 SYGVKD. The germline V and J ends were trimmed by 0 bases and 6 bases, with 9 bases remaining between them. CDR3 protein: CAISESIEGQPQHF. Here the CDR3 DNA reads TGTGCCATCAGTGAGTCGATAGAAGGTCAGCCCCAGCATTTT.

This sequence joins TRBV2 and TRBJ2-7, with 11 nucleotides matching TRBD1. The CDR3 spans 13 residues. In germline, CDR1 is SNHLY, CDR2 FYNNEI. J gave up 4 bases and V 8 bases, and 4 bases lay outside the gene matches. The CDR3 protein is CASARDRGYEQYF. The CDR3 DNA follows: TGTGCCAGCGCAAGGGACAGGGGGTACGAGCAGTACTTC.

The chain couples TRBV5-4 to TRBJ1-3; D gene uncertain. Germline V gene data show CDR1 as SGHNT and CDR2 as YYREEE (reference sequence). This CDR3 has 14 residues. The germline V and J ends were trimmed by 4 bases and 3 bases, with 11 bases remaining between them. The CDR3 coding sequence is TGTGCCAGCAGCCTCTATGGGGTTGGAAACACCATATATTTT. It specifies CASSLYGVGNTIYF.

The chain couples TRBV14 to TRBJ1-2; 8 bases map to TRBD1. The CDR3 loop spans 16 amino acids. V trimming: 1 base; J trimming: 2 bases; junction bases outside the gene matches: 6. Germline values: CDR1 SGHDN, CDR2 FVKESK. Here the CDR3 DNA reads TGTGCCAGCAGCCAAGGCTTCAGGACAGGGAACTATGGCTACACCTTC. This codes for CASSQGFRTGNYGYTF.

The table lists this clone with a few counts. The rearrangement uses TRBV30 and TRBJ1-1; TRBD1 aligns across 7 bases. CDR3 size: 13 residues. V lost 4 bases to trimming and J lost 4 bases; unmatched junction nucleotides: 6. Germline V gene sequence: CDR1 GTSNPN, CDR2 SVGIG (reference sequence). The CDR3 sequence: CAWIGGDSTEAFF. CDR3 nucleotides: TGTGCCTGGATTGGTGGGGACAGCACTGAAGCTTTCTTT.

This rearrangement joins TRBV4-1 to TRBJ1-1, with TRBD1 identical over 7 bases. V lost 4 bases to trimming and J lost 10 bases; unmatched junction nucleotides: 15. The CDR3 is 15 residues long. Germline CDR1 MGHRA, CDR2 YSYEKL. The CDR3 sequence is CASSRYTGDGQGAFF. The DNA for the CDR3 is TGCGCCAGCAGCCGCTATACAGGGGACGGTCAGGGAGCTTTCTTT.

The chain carries TRBV30 and TRBJ2-7; D might be TRBD1 or TRBD2, each matching 5 bases. The V end lost 4 bases, the J end lost 1 base, and 11 bases lay between the germline ends. In germline, CDR1 is GTSNPN, CDR2 SVGIG (reference sequence). The CDR3 is 13 amino acids. CDR3 protein: CAWMRGRSYEQYF. The CDR3 nucleotides read TGTGCCTGGATGAGGGGTAGGTCCTACGAGCAGTACTTC.

This CDR3 is CAIRDSYNEQFF. In nucleotides, the CDR3 is TGTGCCATCAGGGACAGTTACAATGAGCAGTTCTTC. The chain is built from TRBV10-3 and TRBJ2-1; possible D gene TRBD1, 6 bases. Trimming stripped 6 bases from V and 4 bases from J, with 7 bases between. Germline V gene sequence: CDR1 ENHRY, CDR2 SYGVKD. The CDR3 spans 12 residues.

This sequence joins TRBV10-3 and TRBJ2-2; TRBD2 matches at 14 bases. There are 16 residues in the CDR3. V gave up 6 bases and J gave up 7 bases; unmatched junction bases: 7. The germline gives CDR1 ENHRY, CDR2 SYGVKD. The CDR3 reads CAISGLAGGMFGELFF. CDR3 nucleotides: TGTGCCATCAGCGGACTAGCGGGAGGAATGTTCGGGGAGCTGTTTTTT.

This chain uses TRBV5-4 with TRBJ2-3, with D perhaps TRBD1 or TRBD2 (5 bases each). Germline lookup yields CDR1 SGHNT and CDR2 YYREEE (reference sequence). V was trimmed by 4 bases and J by 6 bases, leaving 18 bases between them. This CDR3 spans 15 amino acids. The CDR3 nucleotides read TGTGCCAGCAGCACCTCCGGGACCCGCTCTGATACGCAGTATTTT. Its protein is CASSTSGTRSDTQYF.

The chain carries TRBV7-2 and TRBJ2-1, with D uncertain. From germline, CDR1 is SGHTA and CDR2 FQGNSA. V gave up 5 bases and J gave up 0 bases, with 20 bases separating them. The CDR3 is 18 residues long. In DNA, the CDR3 is TGTGCCAGCAGCCCACCTACGGCGGTTATGAGCTCCTACAATGAGCAGTTCTTC. Translation gives CASSPPTAVMSSYNEQFF.

A few counts support this clone. This rearrangement joins TRBV15 to TRBJ2-5; D may correspond to TRBD1 or TRBD2 (7 bases each). Germline V CDR1 and CDR2: LNHNV, YYDKDF (reference sequence). The CDR3 spans 14 residues. The ends were cut back, 4 bases at V and 5 bases at J, with 14 bases in the middle. The CDR3 loop is CATSTHRGGETQYF. The CDR3 DNA sequence: TGTGCCACCAGCACCCACAGGGGAGGGGAGACCCAGTACTTC.

The chain employs TRBV7-6 and TRBJ2-2; 9 nucleotides match TRBD2. Trimming cost V 5 bases and J 6 bases; bases outside gene matches: 13. The CDR3 is 17 amino acids. From germline, CDR1 is SGHVS and CDR2 FNYEAQ. CDR3 sequence reads: CASSLLIAGEGAGELFF. The CDR3 DNA sequence: TGTGCCAGCAGCCTTCTTATAGCGGGAGAAGGGGCCGGGGAGCTGTTTTTT.

J is TRBJ2-3 and V is TRBV30; no clear D. Per the germline V gene, CDR1 is GTSNPN and CDR2 is SVGIG (reference sequence). This CDR3 has 14 amino acids. V gave up 3 bases and J gave up 2 bases, with 12 bases separating them. Written as DNA, the CDR3 is TGTGCCTGGAGAGTCAGCGCCTCCACAGATACGCAGTATTTT. Amino acid sequence: CAWRVSASTDTQYF.

Notes on this clone: An end of the junction does not agree with germline; a read error may underlie this. This rearrangement joins TRBV7-7 to TRBJ2-7; TRBD1 aligns across 9 bases. The CDR3 loop spans 15 amino acids. Germline CDR1 and CDR2: SSHAT and FNYEAQ (reference sequence). DNA of the CDR3: TGTGCTAGCAGCCCGGGACAGGGCATTTCCTACGAGCAGTACTTC. Translated, it gives CASSPGQGISYEQYF.

The rearrangement uses TRBV27 and TRBJ1-2; TRBD1 aligns across 8 bases. The trim removed 0 bases at V and 4 bases at J, leaving 4 bases unmatched. Per the germline V gene, CDR1 is MNHEY and CDR2 is SMNVEV (reference sequence). This CDR3 comprises 15 residues. The CDR3 DNA reads TGTGCCAGCAGTTTATCTTGGACAGGGCCCTATGGCTACACCTTC. It is translated as CASSLSWTGPYGYTF.

This clone appeared once. V is TRBV6-6 and J is TRBJ1-2; D is unresolved. Germline V gene lookup returns CDR1 MNHNY and CDR2 SVGAGI (reference sequence). The CDR3 is 15 amino acids. V lost 7 bases and J 0 bases, leaving 15 bases between the germline ends. CDR3 sequence (DNA): TGTGCCAGCACCGCCCGGCCCCAGGCTAACTATGGCTACACCTTC. Protein: CASTARPQANYGYTF.

This sequence joins TRBV11-3 and TRBJ2-7; 9 nucleotides match TRBD2. The CDR3 runs 15 residues. Germline CDR1 SGHNT, CDR2 YENEEA. With V trimmed by 3 bases and J by 4 bases, 7 bases remained unmatched. As DNA, the CDR3 is TGTGCCAGCAGCTTCGGCGGGAGGGTGTCATACGAGCAGTACTTC. It specifies CASSFGGRVSYEQYF.